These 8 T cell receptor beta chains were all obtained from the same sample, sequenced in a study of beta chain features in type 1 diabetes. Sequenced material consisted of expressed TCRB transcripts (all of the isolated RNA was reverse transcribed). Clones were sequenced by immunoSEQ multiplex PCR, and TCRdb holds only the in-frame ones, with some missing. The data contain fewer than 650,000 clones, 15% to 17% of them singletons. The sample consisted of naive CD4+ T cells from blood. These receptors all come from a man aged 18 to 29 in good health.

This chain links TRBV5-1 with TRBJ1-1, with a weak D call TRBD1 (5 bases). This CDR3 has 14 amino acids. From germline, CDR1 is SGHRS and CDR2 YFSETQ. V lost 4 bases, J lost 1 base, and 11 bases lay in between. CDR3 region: CASSQQVGNTEAFF. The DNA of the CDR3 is TGCGCCAGCAGCCAACAGGTGGGGAACACTGAAGCTTTCTTT.

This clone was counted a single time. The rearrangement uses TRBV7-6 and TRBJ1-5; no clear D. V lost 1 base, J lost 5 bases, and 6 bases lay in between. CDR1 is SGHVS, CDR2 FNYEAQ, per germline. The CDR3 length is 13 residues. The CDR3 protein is CASSLGSDQPQHF. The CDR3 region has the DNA TGTGCCAGCAGCTTAGGATCCGATCAGCCCCAGCATTTT.

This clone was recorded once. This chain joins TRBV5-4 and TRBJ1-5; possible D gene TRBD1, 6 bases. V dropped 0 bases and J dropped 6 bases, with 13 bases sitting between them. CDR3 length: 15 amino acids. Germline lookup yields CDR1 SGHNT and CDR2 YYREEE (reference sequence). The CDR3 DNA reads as TGTGCCAGCAGCTTGGGAGGGGGGATCGGTCAGCCCCAGCATTTT. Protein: CASSLGGGIGQPQHF.

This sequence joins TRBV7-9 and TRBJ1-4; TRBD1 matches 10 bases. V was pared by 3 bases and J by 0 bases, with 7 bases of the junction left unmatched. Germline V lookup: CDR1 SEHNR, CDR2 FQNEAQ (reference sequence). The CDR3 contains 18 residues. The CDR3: CASSFPGDRGSTNEKLFF. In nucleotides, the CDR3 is TGTGCCAGCAGCTTTCCGGGGGACAGGGGATCAACTAATGAAAAACTGTTTTTT.

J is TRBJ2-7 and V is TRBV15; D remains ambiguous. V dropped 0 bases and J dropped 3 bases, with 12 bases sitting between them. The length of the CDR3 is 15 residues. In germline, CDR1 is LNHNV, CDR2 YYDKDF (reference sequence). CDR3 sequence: CATSRDWVRDYEQYF. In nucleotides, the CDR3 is TGTGCCACCAGCAGAGATTGGGTTAGAGACTACGAGCAGTACTTC.

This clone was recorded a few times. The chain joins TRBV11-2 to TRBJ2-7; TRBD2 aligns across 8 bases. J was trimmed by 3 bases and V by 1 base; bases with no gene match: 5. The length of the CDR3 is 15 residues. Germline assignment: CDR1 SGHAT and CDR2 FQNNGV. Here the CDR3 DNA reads TGTGCCAGCAGCTTAGTCCCAGCGGGAGACTACGAGCAGTACTTC. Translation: CASSLVPAGDYEQYF.

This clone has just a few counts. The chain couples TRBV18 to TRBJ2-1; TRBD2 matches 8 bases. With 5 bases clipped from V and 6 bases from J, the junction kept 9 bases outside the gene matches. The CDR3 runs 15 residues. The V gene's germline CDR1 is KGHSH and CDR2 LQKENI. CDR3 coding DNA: TGTGCCAGCTCAACCGGGACTAGGCAAGGCAATGAGCAGTTCTTC. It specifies CASSTGTRQGNEQFF.

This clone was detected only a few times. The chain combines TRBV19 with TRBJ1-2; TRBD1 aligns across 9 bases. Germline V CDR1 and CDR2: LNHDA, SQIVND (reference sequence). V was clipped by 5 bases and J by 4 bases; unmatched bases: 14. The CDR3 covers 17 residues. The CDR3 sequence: CASSSGTGRRLAYGYTF. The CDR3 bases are TGTGCCAGTAGTTCCGGGACAGGGAGGCGTTTAGCCTATGGCTACACCTTC.